This is a list of T cell receptor beta chains from one sample in a study of regulatory T cells in long-lasting Graves disease. TCRdb re-called the multiplex PCR reads through MiXCR, storing one row per CDR3 protein. The sample holds approximately 440,000 distinct CDR3 sequences, about 25% seen once. The source was peripheral blood mononuclear cells (PBMCs), collected when the disease was refractory, from a patient treated with antithyroid drugs. All receptors come from a female donor with Graves disease. Each CDR3 is given with its conserved first and last residue. A D gene is named only where the DNA matches it firmly. The size of a clone is reported for some rows only, either as once, few or many, or as a class for expanded clones.

j_call,d_call,clone_size,v_call,cdr3_nt,cdr3_aa
TRBJ1-1,NA,NA,TRBV7-8,TGTGCCAGCAGCCTAAGGTCGGGGTTATTAAACACTGAAGCTTTCTTT,CASSLRSGLLNTEAFF
TRBJ2-7,NA,NA,TRBV15,TGTGCCACCAGCAGCCTCCCGAGGGGTGGGGTCCACGAGCAGTACTTC,CATSSLPRGGVHEQYF
TRBJ1-1,NA,few,TRBV29-1,TGCAGCGTTGAAGAAACCCTCCATGAAGCTTTCTTT,CSVEETLHEAFF
TRBJ1-5,NA,many,TRBV2,TGTGCCAGCAGTGAACTTACTACGAGTAGTCAGCCCCAGCATTTT,CASSELTTSSQPQHF
TRBJ2-7,TRBD2,NA,TRBV19,TGTGCCAGTAGTATCTTTGCGGGAGGAACCTACGAGCAGTACTTC,CASSIFAGGTYEQYF
TRBJ2-7,NA,NA,TRBV27,TGTGCCAGCAGTAGAGAGACAGGTGAGACGCTCGAGCAGTACTTC,CASSRETGETLEQYF
TRBJ2-2,NA,NA,TRBV20-1,TGCAGTGCTAGAGATTCGGTAACCTTCGGGGAGCTGTTTTTT,CSARDSVTFGELFF
TRBJ2-7,TRBD1,NA,TRBV4-3,TGCGCCAGCAGCAAACGGACAGGCCTCGAGCAGTACTTC,CASSKRTGLEQYF
TRBJ2-7,NA,many,TRBV28,TGTGCCAGCAGTTTATGGGGGGACCCAGCTGAGCAGTACTTC,CASSLWGDPAEQYF
TRBJ2-7,NA,many,TRBV12-3/TRBV12-4,TGTGCCATATCCCCCACGTCGGGCTTGGGCTACGAGCAGTACTTC,CAISPTSGLGYEQYF
TRBJ1-6,NA,few,TRBV12-3/TRBV12-4,TGTGCCAGCAGTTTAGAGTGGAATTCACCCCTCCACTTT,CASSLEWNSPLHF
TRBJ2-7,NA,many,TRBV28,TGTGCCAGCAGTTCAAACCTCATGAGGCGGATCTCCTACGAGCAGTACTTC,CASSSNLMRRISYEQYF